These 21 T cell receptor beta chains were sequenced from one sample in a study of response to subunit inactivated influenza vaccine. TCRdb analysed the RT-PCR reads with MiXCR anew, one entry per CDR3 protein. Of more than 500,000 distinct CDR3 sequences in the sample, 11% were seen once. These data also formed part of another study, on T cells expressing NK-cell markers. That source notes: TCR beta libraries carry UMIs added by 5'RACE template switching.

Here the sequenced sample was PBMCs from blood, taken on the day of vaccination. These receptors originate from a man aged 50 to 59 who received an inactivated influenza vaccine.

V is TRBV3-1 and J is TRBJ2-3; 8 bases agree with TRBD2. V trimming: 4 bases; J trimming: 3 bases; junction bases outside the gene matches: 15. Germline V gene sequence: CDR1 LGHDT, CDR2 YNNKEL (reference sequence). The CDR3 length is 18 residues. DNA of the CDR3: TGTGCCAGCAGCCCCACGGGAGTCGGGGGGGCGCCTACAGATACGCAGTATTTT. It codes for CASSPTGVGGAPTDTQYF.

The chain combines TRBV28 with TRBJ2-7; 8 bases agree with TRBD1. Germline V gene data show CDR1 as MDHEN and CDR2 as SYDVKM. V shed 8 bases and J 4 bases; nucleotides not matched to a gene: 16. The CDR3 totals 16 residues. The CDR3, as DNA: TGTGCCAGCGGGGGATCAGGGGGCTCCCGAGTTTACGAGCAGTACTTC. As protein: CASGGSGGSRVYEQYF.

This clonotype was seen repeatedly, ten times or more. The chain uses TRBV29-1 and TRBJ2-7, with D unresolved. Germline V lookup: CDR1 SQVTM, CDR2 ANQGSEA. The CDR3 is 12 residues long. Trimming pared 4 bases from V and 1 base from J, leaving 8 bases between. For the CDR3, the DNA is TGCAGCGTTGGAGCCCCGTCCTACGAGCAGTACTTC. It encodes CSVGAPSYEQYF.

The gene calls are TRBV14 and TRBJ2-1; 8 bases match TRBD2. In germline, CDR1 is SGHDN, CDR2 FVKESK. The CDR3 is 15 amino acids. V shed 3 bases, J shed 6 bases, and the junction held 7 bases outside the gene matches. CDR3 nucleotides: TGTGCCAGCAGCCAGAGCCCGGGAGGGACCAATGAGCAGTTCTTC. Amino acids: CASSQSPGGTNEQFF.

There are many counts of this clonotype. The rearrangement uses TRBV7-9 and TRBJ2-1; D remains ambiguous. CDR1 and CDR2 (germline): SEHNR, FQNEAQ (reference sequence). The CDR3 has 11 amino acids. V was trimmed by 7 bases and J by 7 bases, leaving 8 bases between them. The CDR3 nucleotides are TGTGCCAGCAAATGGAGTAATGAGCAGTTCTTC. This sequence encodes CASKWSNEQFF.

This clonotype was observed a handful of times. V is TRBV5-6 and J is TRBJ1-2; D not resolved. This CDR3 has 15 amino acids. Germline CDR1 SGHDT, CDR2 YYEEEE. The V end lost 0 bases, the J end lost 3 bases, and 12 bases lay between the germline ends. DNA for the CDR3: TGTGCCAGCAGCTTGGCAATACATCCGGACTATGGCTACACCTTC. Its protein is CASSLAIHPDYGYTF. The full variable domain, rest sourced from reference TRBV5-6 and TRBJ1-2, is DAGVTQSPTHLIKTRGQQVTLRCSPKSGHDTVSWYQQALGQGPQFIFQYYEEEERQRGNFPDRFSGHQFPNYSSELNVNALLLGDSALYLCASSLAIHPDYGYTFGSGTRLTVV.

The V call is TRBV12-3 or TRBV12-4, the J call TRBJ2-1, with 12 bases lining up with TRBD2. The CDR3 consists of 16 residues. With V trimmed by 7 bases and J by 4 bases, 8 bases remained unmatched. The CDR3 coding sequence is TGTGCCAGCACCCCTCCGGGACTAGCGGGTTACAATGAGCAGTTCTTC. Its translation: CASTPPGLAGYNEQFF.

This clonotype has only a few counts. This chain joins TRBV5-4 and TRBJ2-7; 9 positions agree with TRBD1. V lost 4 bases to trimming and J lost 5 bases; unmatched junction nucleotides: 13. The CDR3 sequence is 16 residues long. CDR1 is SGHNT and CDR2 is YYREEE in the germline V gene (reference sequence). The chain's CDR3 is CASSPKGQGKRNEQYF. The CDR3 coding sequence is TGTGCCAGCAGCCCTAAGGGACAGGGTAAAAGGAACGAGCAGTACTTC.

A few counts support this clonotype. V usage is TRBV7-2 and J usage is TRBJ2-2, with 10 positions matching TRBD2. The J segment lost 5 bases and the V segment lost 0 bases, leaving 3 bases of the junction unmatched. This CDR3 region has 16 residues. The germline V gene encodes CDR1 SGHTA and CDR2 FQGNSA. The CDR3 loop reads CASSLALAGETGELFF. The CDR3, as DNA: TGTGCCAGCAGCTTAGCCCTAGCGGGGGAAACCGGGGAGCTGTTTTTT.

The sample holds a few counts of this clonotype. The chain carries TRBV7-2 and TRBJ2-3, with D maybe TRBD1 (6 bases). Trimming took off 5 bases at V and 7 bases at J, with 13 bases between the two ends. This CDR3 has 13 amino acids. Germline V gene data show CDR1 as SGHTA and CDR2 as FQGNSA. CDR3 in DNA: TGTGCCAGCAGCACCTCGCAGGGGAATACGCAGTATTTT. This encodes CASSTSQGNTQYF. Based on the CDR3 plus reference TRBV7-2 and TRBJ2-3, the full variable domain is GAGVSQSPSNKVTEKGKDVELRCDPISGHTALYWYRQSLGQGLEFLIYFQGNSAPDKSGLPSDRFSAERTGGSVSTLTIQRTQQEDSAVYLCASSTSQGNTQYFGPGTRLTVL.

The genes are TRBV20-1 and TRBJ2-3, with TRBD2 matching over 10 bases. The CDR3 length is 17 residues. With 0 bases clipped from V and 1 base from J, the junction kept 7 bases outside the gene matches. The germline CDR1 and CDR2 sequences are DFQATT and SNEGSKA (reference sequence). In DNA, the CDR3 is TGCAGTGCTAGAGATCATTCTAGCGGGGGTCGCACAGATACGCAGTATTTT. Translation: CSARDHSSGGRTDTQYF.

This clonotype has ten or more counts. V is TRBV20-1 and J is TRBJ2-2; D call uncertain. The V and J ends lost 6 bases and 4 bases respectively, with 12 bases between them. The CDR3 spans 13 residues. CDR1 is DFQATT and CDR2 is SNEGSKA in the germline V gene (reference sequence). The DNA for the CDR3 is TGCAGTGCCCTTATGGGAATCACCGGGGAGCTGTTTTTT. Protein: CSALMGITGELFF.

There are many counts of this clonotype. This rearrangement joins TRBV5-1 to TRBJ2-1, with D maybe TRBD1 (6 bases). CDR1 and CDR2 from the germline V gene are SGHRS and YFSETQ. The CDR3 has 16 residues. Trimming cost V 3 bases and J 5 bases, with 18 bases left between them. The CDR3, as DNA: TGCGCCAGCAGCTCAATCAGGGGCGCGCGAGACAATGAGCAGTTCTTC. Amino acids: CASSSIRGARDNEQFF.

This clonotype was observed many times. The chain links TRBV7-2 to TRBJ2-7; D might be TRBD2 (5 bases). Germline CDR1 and CDR2: SGHTA and FQGNSA. This CDR3 has 17 amino acids. Trimming cost V 1 base and J 0 bases, with 16 bases left between them. Here the CDR3 DNA reads TGTGCCAGCAGCTTAGGGCTAGCCCATAGGAGCTCCTACGAGCAGTACTTC. Translating gives CASSLGLAHRSSYEQYF.

At least ten counts were recorded for this clonotype. The chain couples TRBV29-1 to TRBJ2-2; 8 positions match TRBD1. The germline V gene has CDR1 SQVTM and CDR2 ANQGSEA. V lost 6 bases to trimming and J lost 0 bases; unmatched junction nucleotides: 6. This CDR3 region has 15 residues. CDR3 region: CSVDRTGTNTGELFF. The CDR3 coding sequence is TGCAGCGTCGATAGGACAGGGACGAACACCGGGGAGCTGTTTTTT.

This clonotype showed up just a few times. The chain combines TRBV4-3 with TRBJ2-6, with D perhaps TRBD1 or TRBD2 (5 bases each). There are 18 residues in the CDR3. The V gene lost 0 bases and the J gene lost 0 bases, with 12 bases spanning the gap. Germline assignment: CDR1 LGHNA and CDR2 YSLEER. This CDR3 reads CASSQEPGRSSGANVLTF. The CDR3 DNA reads TGCGCCAGCAGCCAAGAACCGGGGCGTAGCTCTGGGGCCAACGTCCTGACTTTC.

This clonotype was detected a few times. This chain uses TRBV15 with TRBJ2-1; D possibly corresponds to TRBD2 (5 bases). The V gene's germline CDR1 is LNHNV and CDR2 YYDKDF (reference sequence). Trimming stripped 3 bases from V and 0 bases from J, with 15 bases between. CDR3 length: 17 amino acids. The CDR3 is CATSSRLGISSYNEQFF. The CDR3 coding sequence is TGTGCCACCAGCAGCCGGCTCGGGATCAGCTCCTACAATGAGCAGTTCTTC.

The table lists this clonotype with a few counts. This chain joins TRBV29-1 and TRBJ1-1, with unresolved D. The CDR3 runs 13 residues. Germline CDR1 and CDR2: SQVTM and ANQGSEA. Trimming stripped 5 bases from V and 0 bases from J, with 10 bases between. The DNA of the CDR3 is TGCAGCGTTATTGGACGGTTGAACACTGAAGCTTTCTTT. Translating it yields CSVIGRLNTEAFF.

This clonotype was counted between two and nine times. The chain has TRBV20-1 and TRBJ2-2; 16 bases map to TRBD2. Germline V gives CDR1 DFQATT, CDR2 SNEGSKA (reference sequence). This CDR3 is 18 amino acids long. J lost 8 bases, V lost 3 bases, and 12 bases had no gene match. The CDR3 protein is CSASGPGTSGRASGELFF. The CDR3 nucleotides are TGCAGTGCTAGTGGTCCCGGGACTAGCGGGAGGGCCTCTGGGGAGCTGTTTTTT.

This clonotype was seen more than once but under ten times. V gene TRBV15 combines with J gene TRBJ1-1; possible D gene TRBD1, 5 bases. V lost 2 bases and J lost 7, with 11 bases in between. Germline V CDR1 and CDR2: LNHNV, YYDKDF (reference sequence). This CDR3 spans 13 amino acids. CDR3 residues: CATSRRGPNEAFF. CDR3 nucleotides: TGTGCCACCAGCAGAAGGGGCCCAAATGAAGCTTTCTTT.

CDR3 in DNA: TGTGCCAGCAGTCCCCTCTATCGGACAGGTTTCTACGAGCAGTACTTC. Its translation is CASSPLYRTGFYEQYF. The chain uses TRBV27 and TRBJ2-7, with 7 bases identical to TRBD1. Germline V gives CDR1 MNHEY, CDR2 SMNVEV (reference sequence). Trimming at V came to 5 bases and at J to 3 bases, leaving 13 bases not matched to a gene. The CDR3 has 16 residues.